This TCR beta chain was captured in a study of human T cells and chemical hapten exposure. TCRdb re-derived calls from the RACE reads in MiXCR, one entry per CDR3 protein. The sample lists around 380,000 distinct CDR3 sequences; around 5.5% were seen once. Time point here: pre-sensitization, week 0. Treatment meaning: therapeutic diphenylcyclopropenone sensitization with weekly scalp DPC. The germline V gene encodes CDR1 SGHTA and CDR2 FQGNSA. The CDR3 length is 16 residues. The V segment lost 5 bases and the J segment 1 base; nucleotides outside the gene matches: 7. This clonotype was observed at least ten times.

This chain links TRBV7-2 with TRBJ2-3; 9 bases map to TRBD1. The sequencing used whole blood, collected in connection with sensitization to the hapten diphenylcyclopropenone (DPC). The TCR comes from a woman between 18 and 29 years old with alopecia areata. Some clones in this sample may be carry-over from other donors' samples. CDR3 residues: CASSLGTGFGTDTQYF. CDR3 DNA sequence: TGTGCCAGCAGCCTAGGGACAGGGTTTGGCACAGATACGCAGTATTTT.